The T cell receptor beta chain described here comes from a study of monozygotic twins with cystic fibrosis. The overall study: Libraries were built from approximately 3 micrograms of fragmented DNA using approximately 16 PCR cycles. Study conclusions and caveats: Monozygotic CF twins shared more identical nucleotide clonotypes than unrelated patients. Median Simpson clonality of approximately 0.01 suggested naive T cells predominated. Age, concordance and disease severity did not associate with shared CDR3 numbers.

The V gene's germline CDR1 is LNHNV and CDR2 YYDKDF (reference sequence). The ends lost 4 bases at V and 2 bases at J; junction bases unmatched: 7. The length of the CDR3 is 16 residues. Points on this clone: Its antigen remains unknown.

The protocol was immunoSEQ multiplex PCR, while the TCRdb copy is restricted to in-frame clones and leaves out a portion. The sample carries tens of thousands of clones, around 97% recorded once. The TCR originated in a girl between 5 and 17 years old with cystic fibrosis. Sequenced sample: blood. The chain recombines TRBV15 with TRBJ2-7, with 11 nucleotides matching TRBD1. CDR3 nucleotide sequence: TGTGCCACCAGCAAAGAAGGACAGGGGGCTCCCTACGAGCAGTACTTC. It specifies CATSKEGQGAPYEQYF.